A selection of T cell receptor beta chains follows, all from one sample in a study of blood T cell repertoires in COVID-19. Method: immunoSEQ multiplex PCR; TCRdb's copy keeps in-frame clones and lacks some. The table lists fewer than 250,000 clones, over 80% of them singletons. The sample comprised PBMCs or T cells enriched from blood (not recorded which). Receptor source: a woman aged 30 to 39 who had been exposed to COVID-19. Each CDR3 is given with its conserved first and last residue. The D gene is left open where the match is weak. Clone size is not always given. Where it is, it says once, few, many or a class for expanded clones.

>-|TRBJ2-1|TRBV5-1|-
TGCGCCAGCAGCCCTTATAACAATGAGCAGTTCTTC
CASSPYNNEQFF
>TRBD2|TRBJ2-2|TRBV7-8|few
TGTGCCAGCAGCCGTACAGGACTAGCGGGGAACACCGGGGAGCTGTTTTTT
CASSRTGLAGNTGELFF
>-|TRBJ2-2|TRBV11-2|-
TGTGCCAGCAGCTTCTCTGGAGCCTTCTTTGGCGGCGGGGAGCTGTTTTTT
CASSFSGAFFGGGELFF
>-|TRBJ1-1|TRBV9|-
TGTGCCAGCAGCGTAGGAACTAGAAACATGAACACTGAAGCTTTCTTT
CASSVGTRNMNTEAFF
>-|TRBJ2-1|TRBV2|-
TGTGCCAGCAAGGCGAGGGACTACAATGAGCAGTTCTTC
CASKARDYNEQFF
>TRBD2|TRBJ2-1|TRBV7-9|-
TGTGCCAGCAGCCGGACTAGCGGGGCCTACAATGAGCAGTTCTTC
CASSRTSGAYNEQFF
>TRBD2|TRBJ2-5|TRBV28|-
TGTGCCAGCAGCATTAGCGGGAGGGGATCCGGGGAGACCCAGTACTTC
CASSISGRGSGETQYF
>TRBD2|TRBJ2-1|TRBV19|-
TGTGCCAGTAGCCGTGGGGTAGCGGGAGGCTGGGATGAGCAGTTCTTC
CASSRGVAGGWDEQFF
>TRBD2|TRBJ2-2|TRBV11-2|few
TGTGCCAGCAGCTTAGATAATGGTGCTAGCGGGAGAGGGGAGCTGTTTTTT
CASSLDNGASGRGELFF
>-|TRBJ1-1|TRBV29-1|many
TGCAGCGTTGGGGACACATATGAAGCTTTCTTT
CSVGDTYEAFF
>TRBD2|TRBJ2-1|TRBV5-1|-
TGCGCCAGCAGCTTGAGGCTAGCGGGAGATAATGAGCAGTTCTTC
CASSLRLAGDNEQFF
>-|TRBJ1-2|TRBV6-2/TRBV6-3|-
TGTGCCAGCAGTTACTCACTGCAACCAGGGGCTAACTATGGCTACACCTTC
CASSYSLQPGANYGYTF
>TRBD2|TRBJ2-3|TRBV5-1|once
TGCGCCAGCAGCTCGGGACTACCTAGGGGTTGGGCAGATACGCAGTATTTT
CASSSGLPRGWADTQYF
>TRBD2|TRBJ2-5|TRBV15|-
TGTGCCACCAGCAGGGAGACTAGCGGAGGGGGGCAAGAGACCCAGTACTTC
CATSRETSGGGQETQYF
>-|TRBJ2-1|TRBV28|-
TGTGCCAGCAATATGCTAGGGAGTTATGATGAGCAGTTCTTC
CASNMLGSYDEQFF
>-|TRBJ1-3|TRBV27|-
TGTGCCAGCACCGCCGGGACATCTATGAACACCATATATTTT
CASTAGTSMNTIYF
>TRBD1|TRBJ2-5|TRBV10-3|-
TGTGCCATCAGTTCTGGGGACAGCGAAGAGACCCAGTACTTC
CAISSGDSEETQYF
>-|TRBJ1-2|TRBV6-5|-
TGTGCCAGCAGGCGTTTCTATGGCTACACCTTC
CASRRFYGYTF
>-|TRBJ2-7|TRBV7-2|-
TGTGCCAGCAGCTTGCGTCAGGGGTCGGAGCAGTACTTC
CASSLRQGSEQYF
>TRBD1|TRBJ1-5|TRBV27|few
TGTGCCAGCAGTTTTGGCCCACAGGGGGTGGACAATCAGCCCCAGCATTTT
CASSFGPQGVDNQPQHF
>TRBD1|TRBJ2-1|TRBV11-1|-
TGTGCCAGCAGCTTAGGGACAGGGGCTGTTCATGGGCAGTTCTTC
CASSLGTGAVHGQFF
>TRBD2|TRBJ2-5|TRBV7-8|-
TGTGCCAGCAGCTTAGGAGGCGGGAGAGAGACCCAGTACTTC
CASSLGGGRETQYF
>-|TRBJ1-5|TRBV2|-
TGTGCCAGCAGCGCCCAGGGTACGAGCAATCAGCCCCAGCATTTT
CASSAQGTSNQPQHF
>-|TRBJ1-1|TRBV2|-
TGTGCCAGCAGTGAATCCTTGGCCCAGGGTAACACTGAAGCTTTCTTT
CASSESLAQGNTEAFF
>TRBD2|TRBJ2-1|TRBV10-3|-
TGTGCCATCCCCTATGGCATAGCGGGATACAATGAGCAGTTCTTC
CAIPYGIAGYNEQFF
>-|TRBJ1-1|TRBV30|-
TGTGCCTCCTCTAACGGGAACACTGAAGCTTTCTTT
CASSNGNTEAFF
>TRBD1|TRBJ1-1|TRBV2|once
TGTGCCAGCAGTGCCCGCGACAGGGGTTTAGCTTTCTCTAGTGAAGCTTTCTTT
CASSARDRGLAFSSEAFF
>-|TRBJ1-2|TRBV19|-
TGTGCCAGTAGTATGGAGGGACGCTATGGCTACACCTTC
CASSMEGRYGYTF
>TRBD1|TRBJ1-4|TRBV18|-
TGTGCCAGCTCACGCGGACCGGGACAGGCTGCAACTAATGAAAAACTGTTTTTT
CASSRGPGQAATNEKLFF
>TRBD1|TRBJ1-1|TRBV15|-
TGTGCCACCGGACAGGGCACGGCCGAAGCTTTCTTT
CATGQGTAEAFF
>-|TRBJ1-5|TRBV7-9|-
TGTGCCAGCAGCGCGGAGACCCTCACCCAGCCCCAGCATTTT
CASSAETLTQPQHF
>TRBD2|TRBJ2-1|TRBV24-1|-
TGTGCCACCAGTGATTGGGCGGGAGCTGAGCAGTTCTTC
CATSDWAGAEQFF
>-|TRBJ2-5|TRBV19|few
TGTGCCAGCGGAGCCCTGGGCGGGGAAGAGACCCAGTACTTC
CASGALGGEETQYF
>TRBD2|TRBJ2-2|TRBV29-1|-
TGCAGCGTTGAATTGGGAGGGCGGGGGACCGGGGAGCTGTTTTTT
CSVELGGRGTGELFF
>TRBD2|TRBJ2-2|TRBV4-1|once
TGCGCCAGCAGCCTGACTAGCGGGAGGGCAACAGGGGAGCTGTTTTTT
CASSLTSGRATGELFF
>-|TRBJ2-7|TRBV27|once
TGTGCCAGCAGTCCTAGACGCTCCTACGAGCAGTACTTC
CASSPRRSYEQYF
>TRBD2|TRBJ2-1|TRBV29-1|-
TGCAGCGTTGTTCGGGGGAGGGATGAGCAGTTCTTC
CSVVRGRDEQFF
>TRBD2|TRBJ2-1|TRBV4-1|-
TGCGCCAGCAGCCAAGATCCCCAGCGGGAGGACGAGCAGTTCTTC
CASSQDPQREDEQFF
>TRBD2|TRBJ2-7|TRBV2|once
TGTGCCAGCAGTGAAGCCGCGAGACTAGCGTACTTC
CASSEAARLAYF
>-|TRBJ1-5|TRBV6-5|-
TGTGCCAGCAGCGCTGACACGCGCAATCAGCCCCAGCATTTT
CASSADTRNQPQHF
>TRBD2|TRBJ2-3|TRBV11-2|-
TGTGCCAGCAGCTTAGGTAGCGGGAGGGCCGCAGATACGCAGTATTTT
CASSLGSGRAADTQYF
>TRBD2|TRBJ2-5|TRBV5-1|few
TGCGCCAGCAGCGGGGGACTAGCGGGAGCAAGGGGCCAAGAGACCCAGTACTTC
CASSGGLAGARGQETQYF